A selection of T cell receptor beta chains follows, all from one sample in a study of cytomegalovirus exposure and HLA in healthy donors. The method was immunoSEQ multiplex PCR; TCRdb's version includes in-frame clones alone and lacks a portion of them. Of about 120,000 clones detected, 70% to 90% appear once; the ten largest clones hold less than 4.5%. Sample: PBMCs. These receptors all come from a man younger than 35 in good health and CMV-seropositive. CDR3s include the opening cysteine and the closing phenylalanine or tryptophan. A D gene is named only where the DNA matches it firmly. Clone size is not always given. Where it is, it says once, few, many or a class for expanded clones.

D: .
V: TRBV7-9
J: TRBJ1-2
size: few
CDR3: CASSTTDSDYGYTF
DNA: TGTGCCAGCAGCACCACGGACAGCGACTATGGCTACACCTTC

D: TRBD1
V: TRBV14
J: TRBJ2-7
size: .
CDR3: CASSRQGGFYEQYF
DNA: TGTGCCAGCAGCCGACAGGGTGGTTTCTACGAGCAGTACTTC

D: TRBD1
V: TRBV27
J: TRBJ1-6
size: few
CDR3: CASSERQGINSPLHF
DNA: TGTGCCAGCAGCGAGAGACAGGGGATAAATTCACCCCTCCACTTT

D: TRBD1
V: TRBV5-1
J: TRBJ2-1
size: .
CDR3: CASSLGTGVSREQFF
DNA: TGCGCCAGCAGCTTGGGGACAGGGGTATCGAGGGAGCAGTTCTTC

D: .
V: TRBV2
J: TRBJ1-5
size: .
CDR3: CASSDRNQPQHF
DNA: TGTGCCAGCAGTGATAGAAATCAGCCCCAGCATTTT

D: .
V: TRBV11-2
J: TRBJ1-2
size: .
CDR3: CASSLGGGYGYTF
DNA: TGTGCCAGCAGCTTGGGGGGAGGCTATGGCTACACCTTC

D: .
V: TRBV6-6
J: TRBJ1-5
size: .
CDR3: CASSYPGLSNQPQHF
DNA: TGTGCCAGCAGTTACCCCGGACTTAGCAATCAGCCCCAGCATTTT

D: .
V: TRBV6-1
J: TRBJ1-5
size: .
CDR3: CASSDRPPTEPYSNQPQHF
DNA: TGTGCCAGCAGTGATCGCCCCCCGACAGAGCCCTATAGCAATCAGCCCCAGCATTTT

D: .
V: TRBV18
J: TRBJ2-7
size: .
CDR3: CASSPAHPYEQYF
DNA: TGTGCCAGCTCACCTGCGCATCCCTACGAGCAGTACTTC

D: TRBD2
V: TRBV11-2
J: TRBJ2-3
size: .
CDR3: CASSLRAGSTDTQYF
DNA: TGTGCCAGCAGCTTACGAGCGGGGAGCACAGATACGCAGTATTTT

D: .
V: TRBV28
J: TRBJ2-2
size: .
CDR3: CASSFSSEGMNTGELFF
DNA: TGTGCCAGCAGTTTTTCCTCGGAGGGGATGAACACCGGGGAGCTGTTTTTT

D: .
V: TRBV27
J: TRBJ1-3
size: .
CDR3: CASRPDTNSGNTIYF
DNA: TGTGCCAGCAGGCCCGACACCAACTCTGGAAACACCATATATTTT